This is a list of T cell receptor beta chains from one sample in a study of response to subunit inactivated influenza vaccine. MiXCR, run by TCRdb on the RT-PCR reads, gives a single entry per CDR3 protein. The table includes some 150,000 distinct CDR3 sequences, less than 15% detected once. This same sample was also part of a study on T cells expressing NK-cell markers.

The sample was CD8+ T cells sorted from PBMCs, taken 11 to 12 days after vaccination. The receptors originated from a man aged 50-60 years who received an inactivated influenza vaccine. Each CDR3 is given with its conserved first and last residue. A D gene is named only where the DNA matches it firmly. Where a row states a size, it is once, few, many or the class of an expanded clone; other rows omit it.

V: TRBV10-3; length: 12; D: NA; J: TRBJ2-7; size: NA; CDR3: CAISESIYEQYF; DNA: TGTGCCATCAGTGAGTCAATCTACGAGCAGTACTTC
V: TRBV11-2; length: 18; D: TRBD2; J: TRBJ2-3; size: NA; CDR3: CASSLDRFQRGDTDTQYF; DNA: TGTGCCAGCAGCTTAGATAGGTTCCAGCGGGGGGACACAGATACGCAGTATTTT
V: TRBV29-1; length: 14; D: TRBD2; J: TRBJ2-7; size: many; CDR3: CSVPGTSGTYEQYF; DNA: TGCAGCGTTCCCGGGACTAGCGGCACCTACGAGCAGTACTTC
V: TRBV10-2; length: 14; D: NA; J: TRBJ1-4; size: few; CDR3: CASSGFATNEKLFF; DNA: TGCGCCAGCAGTGGCTTTGCAACTAATGAAAAACTGTTTTTT
V: TRBV6-2/TRBV6-3; length: 18; D: TRBD1; J: TRBJ1-6; size: NA; CDR3: CASSTVTGTGTYEKPLHF; DNA: TGTGCCAGCAGTACCGTGACCGGGACAGGGACCTATGAGAAACCCCTCCACTTT
V: TRBV20-1; length: 12; D: NA; J: TRBJ1-1; size: few; CDR3: CSANGDPTEAFF; DNA: TGCAGTGCTAATGGGGACCCCACTGAAGCTTTCTTT
V: TRBV12-3/TRBV12-4; length: 13; D: TRBD1; J: TRBJ1-5; size: NA; CDR3: CASSIDRGQPQHF; DNA: TGTGCCAGCAGTATCGACAGGGGACAGCCCCAGCATTTT
V: TRBV30; length: 13; D: NA; J: TRBJ1-6; size: NA; CDR3: CAWTSGSSQPLHF; DNA: TGTGCCTGGACAAGTGGATCCTCTCAACCCCTCCACTTT
V: TRBV11-2; length: 14; D: NA; J: TRBJ2-3; size: NA; CDR3: CASSSSGGADTQYF; DNA: TGTGCCAGCAGCTCTAGTGGGGGCGCAGATACGCAGTATTTT
V: TRBV12-3/TRBV12-4; length: 15; D: TRBD2; J: TRBJ2-7; size: few; CDR3: CASSYLAGGIDEQYF; DNA: TGTGCCAGCAGTTACCTAGCGGGGGGTATCGACGAGCAGTACTTC
V: TRBV19; length: 15; D: NA; J: TRBJ2-7; size: few; CDR3: CASSIGGLNTYEQYF; DNA: TGTGCCAGTAGTATAGGTGGATTAAACACCTACGAGCAGTACTTC
V: TRBV29-1; length: 15; D: TRBD2; J: TRBJ2-3; size: NA; CDR3: CSVEGDSGWSDTQYF; DNA: TGCAGCGTTGAAGGGGATAGCGGGTGGTCGGATACGCAGTATTTT
V: TRBV6-1; length: 17; D: TRBD1; J: TRBJ2-5; size: NA; CDR3: CASSGDRGQWYQETQYF; DNA: TGTGCCAGCAGTGGTGACAGGGGGCAATGGTACCAAGAGACCCAGTACTTC
V: TRBV20-1; length: 16; D: TRBD2; J: TRBJ2-3; size: NA; CDR3: CSASPGLAGYTDTQYF; DNA: TGCAGTGCTTCCCCGGGCCTAGCGGGGTACACAGATACGCAGTATTTT
V: TRBV19; length: 18; D: TRBD2; J: TRBJ2-7; size: few; CDR3: CASSRGLAGVSTNYEQYF; DNA: TGTGCCAGTAGTCGCGGACTAGCGGGAGTATCTACTAACTACGAGCAGTACTTC
V: TRBV5-1; length: 16; D: NA; J: TRBJ2-2; size: few; CDR3: CASSLVDIEGTGELFF; DNA: TGCGCCAGCAGCTTGGTGGACATAGAAGGCACCGGGGAGCTGTTTTTT
V: TRBV27; length: 16; D: NA; J: TRBJ2-7; size: NA; CDR3: CASSLNFAGSRYEQYF; DNA: TGTGCCAGCAGTTTAAACTTCGCGGGATCCCGGTACGAGCAGTACTTC
V: TRBV27; length: 15; D: TRBD2; J: TRBJ2-1; size: few; CDR3: CASSRGTSGDNEQFF; DNA: TGTGCCAGCAGTAGAGGGACTAGCGGAGACAATGAGCAGTTCTTC
V: TRBV10-3; length: 14; D: NA; J: TRBJ2-1; size: few; CDR3: CAISDRGVSDEQFF; DNA: TGTGCCATCAGTGACAGGGGGGTAAGCGATGAGCAGTTCTTC
V: TRBV3-1; length: 16; D: TRBD2; J: TRBJ2-5; size: NA; CDR3: CASSQGSGGNQETQYF; DNA: TGTGCCAGCAGCCAAGGCAGCGGGGGCAACCAAGAGACCCAGTACTTC
V: TRBV11-1; length: 15; D: NA; J: TRBJ2-7; size: NA; CDR3: CASSLLQGRSYEQYF; DNA: TGTGCCAGCAGCTTACTTCAGGGCCGCTCCTACGAGCAGTACTTC
V: TRBV10-2; length: 16; D: TRBD1; J: TRBJ1-1; size: many; CDR3: CASSVARGAPGPEAFF; DNA: TGCGCCAGCAGTGTGGCCAGGGGGGCCCCTGGACCTGAAGCTTTCTTT
V: TRBV28; length: 14; D: TRBD1; J: TRBJ2-1; size: few; CDR3: CASSLLGQGHEQFF; DNA: TGTGCCAGCAGTTTATTAGGACAGGGACATGAGCAGTTCTTC
V: TRBV4-3; length: 15; D: NA; J: TRBJ1-1; size: NA; CDR3: CASSPKAQGGTEAFF; DNA: TGCGCCAGCAGCCCCAAGGCACAGGGCGGAACTGAAGCTTTCTTT
V: TRBV2; length: 17; D: TRBD2; J: TRBJ2-1; size: few; CDR3: CASLTSGRTFSYNEQFF; DNA: TGTGCCAGCCTGACTAGCGGGAGGACCTTCTCCTACAATGAGCAGTTCTTC
V: TRBV12-3/TRBV12-4; length: 13; D: TRBD1; J: TRBJ1-3; size: NA; CDR3: CASRTDRDITIYF; DNA: TGTGCCAGCAGGACTGACAGGGACATCACCATATATTTT
V: TRBV7-9; length: 10; D: NA; J: TRBJ1-1; size: NA; CDR3: CASTNTEAFF; DNA: TGTGCCAGCACAAACACTGAAGCTTTCTTT
V: TRBV20-1; length: 18; D: TRBD1; J: TRBJ2-1; size: NA; CDR3: CSARGTGGFGGSYNEQFF; DNA: TGCAGTGCTAGAGGGACAGGGGGCTTCGGCGGCTCCTACAATGAGCAGTTCTTC
V: TRBV7-2; length: 14; D: TRBD1; J: TRBJ1-5; size: many; CDR3: CASSYGTGYQPQHF; DNA: TGTGCCAGCAGCTACGGGACAGGGTATCAGCCCCAGCATTTT
V: TRBV4-2; length: 15; D: TRBD1; J: TRBJ1-2; size: few; CDR3: CASSPNRGGLYGYTF; DNA: TGTGCCAGCAGCCCAAACAGGGGAGGCCTCTATGGCTACACCTTC
V: TRBV11-2; length: 16; D: NA; J: TRBJ2-7; size: medium-sized; CDR3: CASSLGFLAGTYEQYF; DNA: TGTGCCAGCAGCTTAGGTTTCCTGGCGGGGACCTACGAGCAGTACTTC
V: TRBV2; length: 16; D: NA; J: TRBJ2-1; size: few; CDR3: CASTVIVESSYNEQFF; DNA: TGTGCCAGCACCGTGATAGTCGAAAGCTCCTACAATGAGCAGTTCTTC
V: TRBV2; length: 18; D: TRBD1; J: TRBJ2-1; size: NA; CDR3: CASRLRIDRVVSYNEQFF; DNA: TGTGCCAGCAGACTCAGGATTGACAGGGTTGTATCCTACAATGAGCAGTTCTTC
V: TRBV28; length: 16; D: TRBD1; J: TRBJ1-1; size: NA; CDR3: CASNPGTGVRGTEAFF; DNA: TGTGCCAGCAATCCCGGGACAGGGGTCAGGGGCACTGAAGCTTTCTTT
V: TRBV20-1; length: 14; D: NA; J: TRBJ2-5; size: NA; CDR3: CRATGGPGAETQYF; DNA: TGCAGGGCTACCGGGGGGCCGGGTGCAGAGACCCAGTACTTC
V: TRBV25-1; length: 12; D: NA; J: TRBJ2-5; size: few; CDR3: CASSDRRETQYF; DNA: TGTGCCAGCAGTGACAGGCGGGAGACCCAGTACTTC
V: TRBV29-1; length: 14; D: NA; J: TRBJ2-3; size: NA; CDR3: CSVSREGLWSTQYF; DNA: TGCAGCGTTAGTCGGGAAGGGCTTTGGAGTACGCAGTATTTT
V: TRBV4-3; length: 16; D: TRBD1; J: TRBJ2-3; size: NA; CDR3: CASSQDGTGSTDTQYF; DNA: TGCGCCAGCAGCCAAGACGGGACAGGGAGCACAGATACGCAGTATTTT
V: TRBV29-1; length: 13; D: NA; J: TRBJ2-7; size: NA; CDR3: CSVGSLAPYEQYF; DNA: TGCAGCGTCGGGAGCCTGGCCCCCTACGAGCAGTACTTC
V: TRBV20-1; length: 15; D: NA; J: TRBJ1-4; size: many; CDR3: CSARDFSVTDEKLFF; DNA: TGCAGTGCTAGAGATTTCAGTGTGACCGATGAAAAACTGTTTTTT
V: TRBV5-1; length: 16; D: TRBD2; J: TRBJ2-3; size: few; CDR3: CASSPGRVLRTDTQYF; DNA: TGCGCCAGCAGCCCCGGGAGGGTACTTCGCACAGATACGCAGTATTTT
V: TRBV7-2; length: 13; D: NA; J: TRBJ2-7; size: few; CDR3: CASSLGGVSEQYF; DNA: TGTGCCAGCAGCTTGGGCGGTGTCTCCGAGCAGTACTTC
V: TRBV6-1; length: 11; D: NA; J: TRBJ1-4; size: NA; CDR3: CASRVNEKLFF; DNA: TGTGCCAGCAGGGTGAATGAAAAACTGTTTTTT
V: TRBV7-6; length: 12; D: NA; J: TRBJ2-7; size: NA; CDR3: CASSLLSHEQYF; DNA: TGTGCCAGCAGCCTCCTCTCCCACGAGCAGTACTTC
V: TRBV7-9; length: 14; D: NA; J: TRBJ2-3; size: many; CDR3: CASSPAKGPDTQYF; DNA: TGTGCCAGCAGCCCGGCCAAAGGTCCCGATACGCAGTATTTT
V: TRBV29-1; length: 13; D: TRBD2; J: TRBJ2-1; size: NA; CDR3: CSVQGGLAYEQFF; DNA: TGCAGCGTCCAAGGGGGACTAGCCTATGAGCAGTTCTTC
V: TRBV12-3/TRBV12-4; length: 12; D: TRBD1; J: TRBJ2-3; size: few; CDR3: CASRPGGDTQYF; DNA: TGTGCCAGCAGACCAGGGGGAGATACGCAGTATTTT
V: TRBV2; length: 15; D: NA; J: TRBJ2-5; size: NA; CDR3: CASLPGPLGLETQYF; DNA: TGTGCCAGCCTGCCGGGACCATTAGGATTAGAGACCCAGTACTTC
V: TRBV9; length: 16; D: NA; J: TRBJ2-2; size: NA; CDR3: CASSVRRVGPTGELFF; DNA: TGTGCCAGCAGCGTAAGGCGGGTGGGCCCCACCGGGGAGCTGTTTTTT
V: TRBV12-3/TRBV12-4; length: 15; D: TRBD2; J: TRBJ2-5; size: NA; CDR3: CASSLASGLQETQYF; DNA: TGTGCCAGCAGTTTAGCTAGCGGGCTCCAAGAGACCCAGTACTTC
V: TRBV6-5; length: 14; D: NA; J: TRBJ2-7; size: many; CDR3: CASSYSGGPYEQYF; DNA: TGTGCCAGCAGTTACTCGGGGGGTCCCTACGAGCAGTACTTC
V: TRBV9; length: 15; D: NA; J: TRBJ2-1; size: few; CDR3: CASSGRFRSHNEQFF; DNA: TGTGCCAGCAGCGGCCGTTTTAGAAGCCACAATGAGCAGTTCTTC
V: TRBV6-5; length: 14; D: NA; J: TRBJ2-5; size: NA; CDR3: CASSYSSESGTQYF; DNA: TGTGCCAGCAGTTACTCGTCAGAAAGTGGGACCCAGTACTTC
V: TRBV14; length: 14; D: NA; J: TRBJ2-7; size: NA; CDR3: CASSQGGGAYEQYF; DNA: TGTGCCAGCAGCCAAGGAGGGGGAGCCTACGAGCAGTACTTC
V: TRBV20-1; length: 14; D: TRBD2; J: TRBJ2-7; size: NA; CDR3: CSAMTSGRGNEQYF; DNA: TGCAGTGCAATGACTAGCGGGAGAGGCAACGAGCAGTACTTC
V: TRBV7-9; length: 12; D: NA; J: TRBJ2-7; size: NA; CDR3: CASRLDKYEQYF; DNA: TGTGCCAGCAGACTGGACAAATACGAGCAGTACTTC